The clone carrying this TCR beta chain appeared many times. This record comes from a study of T and B cells in COVID-19 patients. Blood genomic DNA input for TRB amplification was about 250-500 ng. Trimming at V came to 3 bases and at J to 8 bases, leaving 10 bases not matched to a gene. CDR3 length equals 15 residues. Germline V gene data show CDR1 as ENHRY and CDR2 as SYGVKD. BIOMED2 TRB-A/B primer pools were used in multiplex TRB PCR. A single record per CDR3 protein comes from TCRdb applying MiXCR to the multiplex PCR reads. The repertoire holds about 5,200 distinct CDR3 sequences, with about 20% as singletons.

The genes are TRBV10-3 and TRBJ2-3, with 8 bases aligning to TRBD2. The sample consisted of blood. This clonotype was obtained from a human donor who had recovered from COVID-19. The CDR3 loop reads CAISEPGLESATQYF. Here the CDR3 DNA reads TGTGCCATCAGTGAACCGGGACTAGAATCAGCTACGCAGTATTTT.